What follows are 5 T cell receptor beta chains derived from one specimen sequenced in a study of regulatory T cells in long-lasting Graves disease. Sample time point: newly diagnosed GD, antithyroid drugs for less than 3 months. PBMCs provided the RNA from which the TCR library was made. Through Arm-PCR of CDR3 regions and iRepertoire HTBI primers, TCR beta libraries were built. Via MiXCR, TCRdb re-called the multiplex PCR reads, giving one row per CDR3 protein. The table lists around 450,000 distinct CDR3 sequences, 15% to 20% of them singletons. The same specimen was also included in a second study, on T cells in Graves' hyperthyroidism and ophthalmopathy.

The specimen comprised peripheral blood mononuclear cells (PBMCs), sampled at new diagnosis, from a patient treated with antithyroid drugs. The receptor set was obtained from a man aged 35 to 55 with Graves disease.

This clonotype was seen at least ten times. The CDR3 region is CASSLRTGIPYEQYF. The CDR3 coding sequence is TGTGCCAGCAGTTTACGAACCGGGATCCCCTACGAGCAGTACTTC. The genes are TRBV28 and TRBJ2-7; tentative D call: TRBD2 (5 bases). This CDR3 is 15 amino acids long. CDR1 MDHEN and CDR2 SYDVKM come from the germline V gene. V was cut by 2 bases and J by 2 bases, with 13 bases left in between.

V gene TRBV12-3 or TRBV12-4 combines with J gene TRBJ2-5; possible D gene TRBD1, 5 bases. The CDR3 is made up of 13 amino acids. Trimming pared 3 bases from V and 7 bases from J, leaving 12 bases between. The CDR3 sequence: CASSLAGIVTQYF. The CDR3 coding sequence is TGTGCCAGCAGTTTGGCAGGGATTGTGACCCAGTACTTC.

The table lists this clonotype with a few counts. The V call is TRBV19, the J call TRBJ2-1; TRBD2 aligns across 10 bases. CDR3 size: 14 residues. V was pared by 3 bases and J by 9 bases, with 5 bases of the junction left unmatched. Germline assignment: CDR1 LNHDA and CDR2 SQIVND (reference sequence). DNA for the CDR3: TGTGCCAGTAGTATGTCCCTAGCGGGAGTTGAGCAGTTCTTC. Protein sequence: CASSMSLAGVEQFF.

This clonotype was observed at least ten times. The chain recombines TRBV12-3 or TRBV12-4 with TRBJ2-3, with D unclear. The CDR3 is 16 residues long. With 1 base removed from V and 0 bases from J, the gap between germline ends came to 11 bases. The CDR3: CASSLGRQSSTDTQYF. The CDR3 DNA sequence: TGTGCCAGCAGTTTAGGCAGACAATCAAGCACAGATACGCAGTATTTT.

This clonotype was found a few times. The rearrangement uses TRBV9 and TRBJ2-3, with 11 bases aligning to TRBD2. The CDR3 spans 17 residues. Germline trimming cut 1 base from V and 3 bases from J; bases unmatched to any gene: 7. Germline-derived CDR1 and CDR2 are SGDLS and YYNGEE. CDR3 amino acids: CASSVQTSGTMTDTQYF. CDR3 bases: TGTGCCAGCAGCGTACAGACTAGCGGGACTATGACAGATACGCAGTATTTT.